A selection of T cell receptor beta chains follows, all from one sample in a study of T cells of healthy individuals. TCRdb re-analysed the 5' RACE reads in MiXCR, keeping a single row per CDR3 protein. The table lists fewer than 90,000 distinct CDR3 sequences, about 5% of them singletons, with 7.5% to 9.5% in the top ten. The origin of the receptors is a female donor in good health. CDR3s include the opening cysteine and the closing phenylalanine or tryptophan. D genes are given only for firm matches. Not all rows give a size; the values are once, few, many and, for expanded clones, a class.

j_call v_call clone_size d_call cdr3_aa cdr3_nt
TRBJ2-7 TRBV6-2/TRBV6-3 many TRBD1 CATSDRWSDKQYF TGTGCCACCTCGGACAGGTGGAGTGATAAGCAGTACTTC
TRBJ2-7 TRBV18 many - CASSPGTSTYEQYF TGTGCCAGCTCACCCGGGACAAGTACCTACGAGCAGTACTTC
TRBJ1-6 TRBV19 few - CASSIETGRSPLHF TGTGCCAGTAGTATAGAAACAGGCCGGTCACCCCTCCACTTT
TRBJ2-5 TRBV5-1 - TRBD1 CASSKGQGQETQYF TGCGCCAGCAGCAAAGGACAGGGCCAAGAGACCCAGTACTTC
TRBJ2-5 TRBV13 few TRBD1 CASSLQGAQETQYF TGTGCCAGCAGCTTACAGGGGGCCCAAGAGACCCAGTACTTC
TRBJ1-2 TRBV28 few - CASTGAPSNYGYTF TGTGCCAGCACCGGCGCCCCGTCTAACTATGGCTACACCTTC
TRBJ2-1 TRBV20-1 many - CSSLPGSGAYNEQFF TGCAGTTCCCTCCCCGGGAGTGGGGCCTACAATGAGCAGTTCTTC
TRBJ2-1 TRBV3-1 many - CASSQAHFAQVFF TGTGCCAGCAGCCAAGCCCATTTCGCTCAGGTGTTCTTC
TRBJ2-3 TRBV12-3/TRBV12-4 many TRBD2 CASKGTSGTDTQYF TGTGCCAGCAAGGGGACTAGCGGCACAGATACGCAGTATTTT
TRBJ2-7 TRBV12-3/TRBV12-4 - - CATPATGNSYEQYF TGTGCCACCCCCGCGACGGGGAACTCCTACGAGCAGTACTTC
TRBJ1-2 TRBV5-1 - - CASSRRAAPDLYGYTF TGCGCCAGCAGCCGACGGGCCGCCCCGGACCTCTATGGCTACACCTTC
TRBJ2-3 TRBV29-1 - - CSADRQEIGTQYF TGCAGCGCCGATCGACAGGAGATCGGTACGCAGTATTTT
TRBJ2-6 TRBV28 few - CASSLFPNSGANVLTF TGTGCCAGCAGTTTGTTCCCAAACTCTGGGGCCAACGTCCTGACTTTC
TRBJ1-4 TRBV18 many - CASSPLKTNEKLFF TGTGCCAGCTCACCACTGAAAACTAATGAAAAACTGTTTTTT
TRBJ2-1 TRBV4-2 - TRBD2 CASSQRLAGGGNEQFF TGTGCCAGCAGCCAACGACTAGCGGGGGGGGGTAATGAGCAGTTCTTC
TRBJ2-7 TRBV12-3/TRBV12-4 many TRBD1 CASSLGTGYEQYF TGTGCCAGCAGTTTAGGGACAGGCTACGAGCAGTACTTC
TRBJ1-5 TRBV28 many TRBD1 CASSPDRVSWQPQHF TGTGCCAGCAGTCCAGACAGGGTTTCATGGCAGCCCCAGCATTTT
TRBJ2-1 TRBV7-2 - TRBD2 CASSLARLAGAGEQFF TGTGCCAGCAGCTTAGCGAGACTAGCGGGAGCGGGTGAGCAGTTCTTC
TRBJ2-5 TRBV5-4 - - CASSPAPTEETQYF TGTGCCAGCAGCCCGGCCCCGACTGAAGAGACCCAGTACTTC
TRBJ2-1 TRBV20-1 many - CSARGDHHLYEQFF TGCAGTGCTAGAGGGGACCACCACTTGTATGAGCAGTTCTTC
TRBJ2-7 TRBV20-1 - - CSARTIIVAYEQYF TGCAGTGCTAGGACAATAATTGTGGCCTACGAGCAGTACTTC
TRBJ1-2 TRBV18 - - CASSTDRTGYTF TGTGCCAGCTCAACTGATCGGACTGGCTACACCTTC
TRBJ1-1 TRBV5-4 many TRBD1 CASSPQTGAVAEAFF TGTGCCAGCAGCCCTCAGACAGGGGCTGTTGCTGAAGCTTTCTTT
TRBJ2-1 TRBV5-1 - TRBD1 CASSLGQGTFNEQFF TGCGCCAGCAGCTTGGGACAGGGGACTTTTAATGAGCAGTTCTTC
TRBJ1-1 TRBV7-9 many - CASSLGASFEAFF TGTGCCAGCAGCTTAGGCGCTTCGTTTGAAGCTTTCTTT
TRBJ2-7 TRBV20-1 many TRBD2 CSARSGSTPYEQYF TGCAGTGCCCGTAGCGGGAGTACCCCCTACGAGCAGTACTTC
TRBJ2-3 TRBV7-9 - TRBD2 CASSLTSGSIADTQYF TGTGCCAGCAGCCTGACTAGCGGGAGTATCGCAGATACGCAGTATTTT
TRBJ1-5 TRBV29-1 many TRBD1 CSVASGGSQPQHF TGCAGCGTTGCGTCAGGGGGGAGTCAGCCCCAGCATTTT
TRBJ2-7 TRBV3-2 many - CASSQTTSGSCYEQYF TGTGCCAGCAGCCAAACAACTAGCGGGAGCTGCTACGAGCAGTACTTC
TRBJ2-3 TRBV5-8 many TRBD2 CASSWAGGSTDTQYF TGTGCCAGCAGCTGGGCGGGAGGATCCACAGATACGCAGTATTTT
TRBJ2-1 TRBV19 many TRBD1 CASADDRGSYNEQFF TGTGCCAGTGCTGATGACAGGGGTTCCTACAATGAGCAGTTCTTC
TRBJ1-2 TRBV12-3/TRBV12-4 few - CASSLQLNYGYTF TGTGCCAGCAGTTTACAGCTTAACTATGGCTACACCTTC
TRBJ1-1 TRBV6-2/TRBV6-3 many - CASSYFRGRVNTEAFF TGTGCCAGCAGTTACTTCAGGGGAAGGGTGAACACTGAAGCTTTCTTT
TRBJ2-3 TRBV9 many - CASSVDLSGPSTDTQYF TGTGCCAGCAGCGTAGATCTAAGCGGCCCTAGCACAGATACGCAGTATTTT
TRBJ1-1 TRBV30 - - CAWRGYYTEAFF TGTGCCTGGAGAGGATATTACACTGAAGCTTTCTTT
TRBJ1-2 TRBV4-2 many - CASSQDPGQTNYGYTF TGTGCCAGCAGCCAAGATCCAGGACAGACTAACTATGGCTACACCTTC
TRBJ2-4 TRBV3-1 - TRBD1 CASSQGRGLGIQYF TGTGCCAGCAGCCAAGGCAGGGGGCTAGGCATTCAGTACTTC
TRBJ2-1 TRBV28 many TRBD1 CASSSPKTGGHNEQFF TGTGCCAGCAGTTCCCCTAAGACAGGGGGCCACAATGAGCAGTTCTTC